This TCR beta chain was obtained from a study of CD8+ T cells in alopecia areata. V was clipped by 2 bases and J by 0 bases, with 7 bases between them. The CDR3 runs 13 residues. CDR1 is SQVTM, CDR2 ANQGSEA, per germline. Extracted from the samples, RNA was reverse transcribed into cDNA to serve as the sequencing template. Using immunoSEQ multiplex PCR, the repertoire was profiled, and TCRdb retains in-frame clones only, with some absent. The repertoire consists of approximately 280,000 clones, with 55% to 75% occurring once and the leading ten covering approximately 1.8%. The treatment denotes: oral pan-JAK inhibitor, 5-10 mg twice daily. The table lists this clone with a few counts.

Sequenced here: CD4+ T cells sorted from blood, sampled at week 24, from a patient treated with tofacitinib. This TCR derives from a human donor with alopecia areata. V is TRBV29-1 and J is TRBJ1-1; the D gene is possibly TRBD1 (5 bases). The CDR3 sequence: CSVESGMNTEAFF. For the CDR3, the DNA is TGCAGCGTTGAATCAGGGATGAACACTGAAGCTTTCTTT.